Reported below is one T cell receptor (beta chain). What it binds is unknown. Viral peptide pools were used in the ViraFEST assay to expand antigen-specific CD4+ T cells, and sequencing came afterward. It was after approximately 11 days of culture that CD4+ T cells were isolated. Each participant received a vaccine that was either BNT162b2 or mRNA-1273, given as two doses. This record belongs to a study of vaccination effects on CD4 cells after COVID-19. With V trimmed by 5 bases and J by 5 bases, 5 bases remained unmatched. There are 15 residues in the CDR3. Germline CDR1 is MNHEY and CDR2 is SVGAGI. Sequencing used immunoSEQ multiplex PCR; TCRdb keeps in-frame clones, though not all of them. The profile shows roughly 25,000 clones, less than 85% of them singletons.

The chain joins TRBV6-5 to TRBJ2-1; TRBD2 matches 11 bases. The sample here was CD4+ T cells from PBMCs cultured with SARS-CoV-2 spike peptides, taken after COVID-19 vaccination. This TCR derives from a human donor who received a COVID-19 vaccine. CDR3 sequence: CASSIIAGGNNEQFF. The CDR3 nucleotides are TGTGCCAGCAGTATAATAGCGGGAGGGAACAATGAGCAGTTCTTC.